A selection of T cell receptor beta chains follows, all from one sample in a study of T cells in Graves' hyperthyroidism and ophthalmopathy. TCRdb analysed the multiplex PCR reads with MiXCR anew, one entry per CDR3 protein. The table has more than 300,000 distinct CDR3 sequences, approximately 13% seen once; the top ten hold approximately 10%. Sequences were obtained from blood. Source of these receptors: a woman aged 55-75 years with Graves' hyperthyroidism. The conserved cysteine and the conserved F or W are not part of the CDR3 here. Fields, in order: J gene, V gene, clone size, CDR3 protein. Rows give clone size only sometimes, using once, few, many, or a class for an expanded clone.

>TRBJ2-5|TRBV4-2|NA
ASSQVLAGGSETQY
>TRBJ2-7|TRBV20-1|NA
SAVAGGRGYEQY
>TRBJ1-5|TRBV10-2|few
ASRLTGDQPQH
>TRBJ1-1|TRBV30|many
AWIGTEAF
>TRBJ2-1|TRBV11-3|many
ASSDTSGRGLDEQF
>TRBJ2-7|TRBV7-2|NA
ASSSPGVGREQY
>TRBJ2-1|TRBV10-3|many
AISEPGAGGPWNNEQF
>TRBJ2-7|TRBV20-1|NA
SATSGIYEQY
>TRBJ2-2|TRBV7-3|many
ASSSTGFGTGELF
>TRBJ1-2|TRBV5-6|NA
ASSLGGRNRRYT
>TRBJ1-2|TRBV20-1|many
SAGSGTGYGYT
>TRBJ2-2|TRBV5-1|few
ASSQGANTRELF
>TRBJ2-6|TRBV30|NA
AWSVRIWDRGLGANVLT
>TRBJ2-5|TRBV19|NA
ASSIGGISQETQY
>TRBJ1-1|TRBV27|NA
ASSLSSWGRKNIEAF
>TRBJ1-6|TRBV2|many
ASSEAGAKNSPLH
>TRBJ2-3|TRBV2|many
ASSATLTDTQY